A selection of T cell receptor beta chains follows, all from one sample in a study of T-cell reconstitution after alpha-beta-depleted transplantation in children. MiXCR, applied by TCRdb to the PCR reads, yields one record per CDR3 protein. The table lists about 980,000 distinct CDR3 sequences, around 30% of them singletons. The material was PBMCs, mostly from graft donor cells, obtained 360 days after TCRalphabeta/CD19-depleted stem cell transplant. These receptor sequences come from a boy younger than two who had a stem cell transplant for SCID, so the T cells may come from the graft donor. Both conserved end residues are part of each CDR3. The D gene is left open where the match is weak. The size field is filled for only some rows; it gives once, few, many or a size class.

clone size	J gene	V gene	D gene	CDR3 DNA	CDR3 protein
NA	TRBJ2-5	TRBV20-1	TRBD2	TGCAGTGCTCTAGCGGAGCAAGAGACCCAGTACTTC	CSALAEQETQYF
few	TRBJ1-2	TRBV4-3	NA	TGCGCCAGCAGCCCCCTCGGGGCACAATACTATGGCTACACCTTC	CASSPLGAQYYGYTF
few	TRBJ2-7	TRBV10-3	TRBD1	TGTGCCATCAGTGAGTCGGACAGGGAGGCGGGGGAGCAGTACTTC	CAISESDREAGEQYF
NA	TRBJ1-1	TRBV12-3/TRBV12-4	NA	TGTGCCAGCAGTTTCGGGATAACTGAAGCTTTCTTT	CASSFGITEAFF
NA	TRBJ1-2	TRBV20-1	TRBD1	TGCAGTGCTCTCCAGGGGGCGCAGGGCTATGGCTACACCTTC	CSALQGAQGYGYTF
few	TRBJ2-7	TRBV15	TRBD1	TGTGCCACCAGCAGAGGGACAGGGACCTCCTACGAGCAGTACTTC	CATSRGTGTSYEQYF
NA	TRBJ2-3	TRBV29-1	NA	TGCAGCACATGGTCCCCAGATACGCAGTATTTT	CSTWSPDTQYF
NA	TRBJ2-7	TRBV25-1	NA	TGTGCCAGCAGTGAATATGCCGGAGGGTCCGAGCAGTACTTC	CASSEYAGGSEQYF
few	TRBJ1-1	TRBV20-1	NA	TGCAGTGCTAGAAGGGTTATGAACACTGAAGCTTTCTTT	CSARRVMNTEAFF
NA	TRBJ1-1	TRBV5-1	TRBD1	TGCGCCAGCAGGGCCGGGACAGGGGGTTTCCGCACTGAAGCTTTCTTT	CASRAGTGGFRTEAFF
few	TRBJ2-7	TRBV27	NA	TGTGCCAGCAGTATTAAGCCTCACTACGAGCAGTACTTC	CASSIKPHYEQYF
few	TRBJ2-1	TRBV29-1	TRBD1	TGCAGCGAGTCCCGGACAGGGGGATTTAATGAGCAGTTCTTC	CSESRTGGFNEQFF
NA	TRBJ2-7	TRBV4-2	NA	TGTGCCAGCAGCCCCTCAAACCGGGGGACCTACGAGCAGTACTTC	CASSPSNRGTYEQYF
few	TRBJ2-7	TRBV20-1	TRBD1	TGCAGTGCTAGGGCCATCGGACAGGGCGCCACCTACGAGCAGTACTTC	CSARAIGQGATYEQYF
NA	TRBJ1-6	TRBV15	NA	TGTGCCACCAGCAGAGATCCTACGCCGAGCTCCTATAATTCACCCCTCCACTTT	CATSRDPTPSSYNSPLHF
NA	TRBJ2-3	TRBV18	TRBD2	TGTGCCAGCTCACCTTCCAACGGGGGGGCAGGAGATACGCAGTATTTT	CASSPSNGGAGDTQYF
few	TRBJ2-5	TRBV9	NA	TGTGCCAGCAGCGCTTTGACAGGCTCCCAAGAGACCCAGTACTTC	CASSALTGSQETQYF
NA	TRBJ2-1	TRBV5-1	TRBD2	TGCGCCACCCATAGCGGGGGGGTACTCTACAATGAGCAGTTCTTC	CATHSGGVLYNEQFF
few	TRBJ2-1	TRBV6-2/TRBV6-3	TRBD2	TGTGCCAGCAGTCGAACCGGGACGGGGGGTTACAATGAGCAGTTCTTC	CASSRTGTGGYNEQFF
NA	TRBJ2-5	TRBV29-1	NA	TGCAGCGTTGACTCTGAGACCCAGTACTTC	CSVDSETQYF
NA	TRBJ2-1	TRBV28	NA	TGTGCCAGCAGCCCTCCCTATGAGAAGCAGTTCTTC	CASSPPYEKQFF
NA	TRBJ2-3	TRBV29-1	NA	TGCAGCACCCCTAAGGGGGGCACAGATACGCAGTATTTT	CSTPKGGTDTQYF
NA	TRBJ2-7	TRBV28	TRBD1	TGTGCCAGCAGTTTCAGGGGGCTAGACGAGCAGTACTTC	CASSFRGLDEQYF
few	TRBJ2-1	TRBV5-1	TRBD1	TGCGCCAGCAGCCAGGACAGGGGCCTGAGAAACAATGAGCAGTTCTTC	CASSQDRGLRNNEQFF
few	TRBJ1-5	TRBV27	NA	TGTGCCAGCAGTTTCTTCCCGGGCCCGAATCAGCCCCAGCATTTT	CASSFFPGPNQPQHF
NA	TRBJ2-3	TRBV20-1	NA	TGCAGTGCCCCTTGGGAGACAGATACGCAGTATTTT	CSAPWETDTQYF
NA	TRBJ2-7	TRBV4-2	NA	TGTGCCAGCAGCCAAAAGCTCGGGGACATCGAGCAGTACTTC	CASSQKLGDIEQYF
many	TRBJ2-3	TRBV6-5	TRBD2	TGTGCCAGCAGTTCATTGGCGGGCGGGGGTATTCATACGCAGTATTTT	CASSSLAGGGIHTQYF
NA	TRBJ2-3	TRBV12-3/TRBV12-4	TRBD1	TGTGCCAGCAGCCCGACAGGGGCCCAGGGGACGCAGTATTTT	CASSPTGAQGTQYF
NA	TRBJ2-3	TRBV13	NA	TGTGCCAGCAGCCCTGGGGTCCTGCGCGGCACAGATACGCAGTATTTT	CASSPGVLRGTDTQYF
few	TRBJ2-1	TRBV5-1	TRBD2	TGCGCCAGCACCTCTGTGTGGGGGGGCTCCTACAATGAGCAGTTCTTC	CASTSVWGGSYNEQFF